This TCR beta chain emerged from a study of CD8+ T cells in alopecia areata. Findings and caveats of the study: Only a single nonresponder existed, so baseline CD8+ expansion links stay unclear. Many expanded lesional clones persisted during tofacitinib (in both scalp and blood).

As regards this clone: Its antigen is not identified.

The V end lost 3 bases, the J end lost 6 bases, and 12 bases lay between the germline ends. In germline, CDR1 is SGDLS, CDR2 YYNGEE. There are 14 residues in the CDR3. This sample's treatment: oral pan-JAK inhibitor, 5-10 mg twice daily. Following RNA extraction, reverse transcription yielded cDNA that acted as the sequencing template. Libraries were prepared by immunoSEQ multiplex PCR; TCRdb keeps only in-frame clonotypes and omits some of them. The sample comprises about 160,000 clones, roughly two thirds of which are singletons, and approximately 0.91% rests with the top ten. Sequenced material: CD4+ T cells sorted from blood, taken at week 4, from a patient treated with tofacitinib. This chain joins TRBV9 and TRBJ2-2; no definite D call. The receptor's source is a human donor with alopecia areata. In DNA, the CDR3 is TGTGCCAGCAGCGCCGGGCCGCCCCCCGGGGAGCTGTTTTTT. Translated, it gives CASSAGPPPGELFF.